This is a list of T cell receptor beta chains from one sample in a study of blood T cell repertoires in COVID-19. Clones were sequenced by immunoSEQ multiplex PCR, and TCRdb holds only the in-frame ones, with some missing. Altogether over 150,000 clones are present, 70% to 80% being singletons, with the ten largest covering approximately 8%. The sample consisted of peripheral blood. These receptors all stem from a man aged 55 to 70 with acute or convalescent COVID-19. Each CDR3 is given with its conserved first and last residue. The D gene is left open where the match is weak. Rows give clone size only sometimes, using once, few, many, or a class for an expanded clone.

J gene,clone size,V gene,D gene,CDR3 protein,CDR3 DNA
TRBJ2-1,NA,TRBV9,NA,CASSEQGFYNEQFF,TGTGCCAGCAGCGAGCAGGGATTTTACAATGAGCAGTTCTTC
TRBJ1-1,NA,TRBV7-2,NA,CASSSGSMMNTEAFF,TGTGCCAGCAGCTCAGGGTCGATGATGAACACTGAAGCTTTCTTT
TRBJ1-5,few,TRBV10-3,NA,CATGGGGNQPQHF,TGTGCCACCGGGGGAGGGGGCAATCAGCCCCAGCATTTT
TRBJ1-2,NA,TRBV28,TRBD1,CASRSGQGHGYTF,TGTGCCAGCCGTTCCGGACAGGGCCACGGCTACACCTTC
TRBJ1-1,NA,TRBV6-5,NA,CASIDRSFTEAFF,TGTGCCAGCATCGACAGGTCTTTCACTGAAGCTTTCTTT
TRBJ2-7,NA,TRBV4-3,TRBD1,CASSQRPGTGSDEQYF,TGCGCCAGCAGCCAGCGCCCCGGGACAGGGAGCGACGAGCAGTACTTC
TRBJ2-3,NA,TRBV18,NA,CASSTSRVSITDTQYF,TGTGCCAGCTCAACAAGCAGGGTTTCGATTACAGATACGCAGTATTTT
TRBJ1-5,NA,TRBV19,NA,CASRSSGTTFNSNQPQHF,TGTGCCAGTAGGTCCTCAGGGACAACTTTTAATAGCAATCAGCCCCAGCATTTT
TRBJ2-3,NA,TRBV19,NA,CASSTDYSSTDTQYF,TGTGCCAGTAGTACGGACTATTCTAGCACAGATACGCAGTATTTT
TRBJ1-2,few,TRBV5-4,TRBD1,CASSLTGGNYGYTF,TGTGCCAGCAGCTTGACAGGGGGTAACTATGGCTACACCTTC
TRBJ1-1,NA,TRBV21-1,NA,CASRERGGAHTEAFF,TGTGCCAGCAGGGAAAGAGGCGGGGCGCACACTGAAGCTTTCTTT
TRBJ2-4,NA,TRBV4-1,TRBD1,CASSQPRQGVAKNIQYF,TGCGCCAGCAGCCAACCTCGACAGGGGGTTGCCAAAAACATTCAGTACTTC
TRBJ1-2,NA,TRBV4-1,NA,CASSQRDRANYGYTF,TGCGCCAGCAGCCAGCGGGATAGGGCTAACTATGGCTACACCTTC
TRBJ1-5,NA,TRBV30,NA,CAWGFTGRPQHF,TGTGCCTGGGGGTTCACGGGAAGGCCCCAGCATTTT
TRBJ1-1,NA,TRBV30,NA,CAWSDNGSGRTEAFF,TGTGCCTGGAGTGATAACGGATCAGGGAGGACTGAAGCTTTCTTT
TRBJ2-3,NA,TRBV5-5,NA,CASSLGDMGYTDTQYF,TGTGCCAGCAGCTTGGGGGACATGGGATACACAGATACGCAGTATTTT
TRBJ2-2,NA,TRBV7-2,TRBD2,CASSPGTSGGVVAGELFF,TGTGCCAGCAGTCCAGGGACTAGCGGGGGGGTGGTAGCCGGGGAGCTGTTTTTT
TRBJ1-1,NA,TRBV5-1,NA,CASSFQGYSITEAFF,TGCGCCAGCAGCTTTCAGGGATACAGCATCACTGAAGCTTTCTTT
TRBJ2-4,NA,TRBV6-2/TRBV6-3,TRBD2,CASSYRDYSRAKNIQYF,TGTGCCAGCAGTTACCGGGACTATTCCCGAGCCAAAAACATTCAGTACTTC
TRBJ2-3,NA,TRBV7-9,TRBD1,CAFKYVGQGQDTQYF,TGTGCCTTCAAGTACGTGGGACAGGGGCAAGATACGCAGTATTTT
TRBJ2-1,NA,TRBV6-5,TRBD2,CASMRLAGGENEQFF,TGTGCCAGCATGAGACTAGCGGGGGGGGAAAATGAGCAGTTCTTC
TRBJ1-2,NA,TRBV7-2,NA,CASSSPPLSNYGYTF,TGTGCCAGCAGCTCTCCACCACTCTCTAACTATGGCTACACCTTC
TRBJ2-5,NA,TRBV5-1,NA,CASSLLSQTQETQYF,TGCGCCAGCAGCTTATTGTCACAGACCCAAGAGACCCAGTACTTC
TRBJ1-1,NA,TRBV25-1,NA,CASSELGGTEAFF,TGTGCCAGCAGTGAATTAGGGGGCACTGAAGCTTTCTTT
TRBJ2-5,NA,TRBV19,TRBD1,CASSRTSDRVGETQYF,TGTGCCAGTAGTCGGACCTCGGACAGGGTGGGAGAGACCCAGTACTTC